This T cell receptor (beta chain) derives from a study of cytomegalovirus exposure and HLA in healthy donors. Study-wide background: Earlier sequencing of approximately 180 million T cells yielded 95 million to 120 million unique TCR beta sequences.

This clone turned up a few times. Its target is unknown. General study points: Most of the CMV-associated TCR beta chains (in a later analysis) appeared to be HLA-restricted.

The PCR employed 60 Vbeta primers together with 13 Jbeta primers. The method was immunoSEQ multiplex PCR; TCRdb's version includes in-frame clones alone and lacks a portion of them. The data hold 100,000 to 150,000 clones, with 73% observed a single time. Per germline, CDR1 SGHKS and CDR2 YYEKEE (reference sequence). The CDR3 is 16 amino acids. V was clipped by 4 bases and J by 0 bases, with 11 bases between them. This chain uses TRBV5-5 with TRBJ1-6; TRBD1 might be the D (6 bases). The sequence was obtained from a woman aged 35 to 49 in good health and CMV-seropositive. Sequences were obtained from PBMCs. The DNA of the CDR3 is TGTGCCAGCAGCCCTGGGACAAACTCCTATAATTCACCCCTCCACTTT. Translating gives CASSPGTNSYNSPLHF.